This TCR beta chain comes out of a study of T cell repertoires in cytomegalovirus infection. Across the whole study: Well-studied HLA-B-restricted epitopes and recently identified HLA-C-restricted epitopes of CMV were both used in the study. Through public TCR beta signatures, both CMV infection and matching HLA type were indicated.

The germline CDR1 and CDR2 sequences are SGHTA and FQGTGA. This CDR3 comprises 17 residues. MiXCR was run by TCRdb on the reads, yielding one entry per CDR3 protein. The sample has more than 250,000 distinct CDR3 sequences; 20% to 30% are singletons. Broader study findings: Across the ex vivo response, the dominant clonotypes were HLA-C-restricted CMV-specific TCR beta clonotypes. Of the TCR beta families, the public ones yielded a cumulative frequency that identified carriers of CMV plus the relevant HLA.

Comments on this clonotype: The antigen is undetermined. Germline and junction disagree at one end, which may indicate a read error.

This rearrangement joins TRBV7-3 to TRBJ2-1; TRBD2 agrees at 10 bases. This receptor was obtained from a human donor in good health (CMV status not recorded). Some clones in this sample may be carry-over from other donors' samples. Source: cultured PBMCs, taken from culture after CMV antigen stimulation. The CDR3 coding sequence is TGTGCCAGCAGCTCCTCATCTAGCGGGAGTTCCTACAATGAGCAGGTCTTC. Its translation is CASSSSSSGSSYNEQVF. The full variable domain, rest sourced from reference TRBV7-3 and TRBJ2-1, is GAGVSQTPSNKVTEKGKYVELRCDPISGHTALYWYRQSLGQGPEFLIYFQGTGAADDSGLPNDRFFAVRPEGSVSTLKIQRTERGDSAVYLCASSSSSSGSSYNEQVFGPGTRLTVL.